Reported below is one TCR beta chain. Alongside a J-beta primer mix, a sample-barcoded 5' primer served in a second PCR lasting about 7 to 11 cycles. One entry per CDR3 protein results from TCRdb running MiXCR on the 5' RACE reads. The sample consists of about 1.6 million distinct CDR3 sequences, around 35% of them appearing once. The sample belongs to a study of blood T cells in healthy people across ages. Germline lookup yields CDR1 SGHTA and CDR2 FQGTGA. The CDR3 totals 16 residues. Deletions cut 5 bases from V and 5 bases from J, with 22 bases between. Russia was home to the donors, healthy Caucasian individuals aged roughly 6 to 90.

The rearrangement joins TRBV7-3 to TRBJ2-7; the D gene could be TRBD1 or TRBD2 (5 bases each). The sequence was obtained from a woman aged 30 to 39 in good health. The specimen sequenced was blood. The CDR3 here is CASSPTGTEPRHEQYF. In nucleotides, the CDR3 is TGTGCCAGCAGCCCCACCGGGACGGAGCCGAGGCACGAGCAGTACTTC.